These 14 T cell receptor beta chains share one sample of origin, sequenced in a study of beta chain features in type 1 diabetes. Every bit of the isolated RNA underwent reverse transcription, so sequencing read expressed TCRB transcripts. Some clones are missing from TCRdb's copy, which holds only in-frame ones; the method was immunoSEQ multiplex PCR. The repertoire consists of more than 250,000 clones, with roughly an eighth occurring once and the leading ten covering 0.015% to 0.02%. Their antigens are not known. Study-wide results and limits: Researchers report that Type 1 diabetes patients had moderately but significantly shorter TCRB CDR3s across all four CD4+ subsets.

The sequenced material came from naive CD4+ T cells from blood. These receptors originate from a man between 25 and 39 years old with type 1 diabetes.

The sample holds a few counts of this clone. This sequence joins TRBV11-2 and TRBJ2-1, with D possibly TRBD1 on 5 matching bases. This CDR3 spans 13 amino acids. Germline CDR1 is SGHAT and CDR2 is FQNNGV. V was shortened by 6 bases and J by 6 bases, with 12 bases between the two germline ends. CDR3 in DNA: TGTGCCAGCAGTAGGACACGGAGCAATGAGCAGTTCTTC. It translates to CASSRTRSNEQFF.

The chain couples TRBV5-1 to TRBJ1-2; 7 bases agree with TRBD1. This CDR3 spans 13 amino acids. Germline-derived CDR1 and CDR2 are SGHRS and YFSETQ. V trimming: 7 bases; J trimming: 1 base; junction bases outside the gene matches: 4. The CDR3 sequence: CASGQDFNYGYTF. CDR3 DNA: TGCGCCAGCGGACAGGACTTTAACTATGGCTACACCTTC.

This clone was observed a handful of times. The V gene is TRBV30, the J gene TRBJ2-7; D gene uncertain. This CDR3 spans 13 amino acids. Trimming shortened V by 3 bases and J by 0 bases, and 9 bases separated the two germline ends. CDR1 GTSNPN and CDR2 SVGIG come from the germline V gene (reference sequence). CDR3 in DNA: TGTGCCTGGAGCGGTCGTCTCTCCTACGAGCAGTACTTC. Translating it yields CAWSGRLSYEQYF. Drawing the rest from reference TRBV30 and TRBJ2-7, the complete variable domain is SQTIHQWPATLVQPVGSPLSLECTVEGTSNPNLYWYRQAAGRGLQLLFYSVGIGQISSEVPQNLSASRPQDRQFILSSKKLLLSDSGFYLCAWSGRLSYEQYFGPGTRLTVT.

This clone came up a few times. The chain recombines TRBV28 with TRBJ2-1; 9 bases fit TRBD1. V shed 5 bases and J 6 bases; nucleotides not matched to a gene: 8. The CDR3 runs to 15 residues. The germline CDR1 and CDR2 sequences are MDHEN and SYDVKM. For the CDR3, the DNA is TGTGCCAGCAGTACACCGGGACAGGGACTCAATGAGCAGTTCTTC. It encodes CASSTPGQGLNEQFF.

The chain uses TRBV29-1 and TRBJ2-1, with 8 bases identical to TRBD2. CDR3 length: 16 amino acids. The J segment lost 4 bases and the V segment lost 0 bases, leaving 8 bases of the junction unmatched. Germline values: CDR1 SQVTM, CDR2 ANQGSEA. The CDR3 nucleotides are TGCAGCGTTGAAGAGGGTGGGATAGCGGGGTACAATGAGCAGTTCTTC. Its translation: CSVEEGGIAGYNEQFF.

The chain joins TRBV15 to TRBJ1-2, with 7 nucleotides matching TRBD1. CDR1 LNHNV and CDR2 YYDKDF come from the germline V gene (reference sequence). Trimming at V came to 5 bases and at J to 3 bases, leaving 3 bases not matched to a gene. The CDR3 contains 13 residues. The CDR3 is CATSFRGDYGYTF. The CDR3 nucleotides are TGTGCCACCAGCTTCAGGGGGGACTATGGCTACACCTTC.

The V and J genes are TRBV19 and TRBJ2-1; the D is unclear. Deletions cut 7 bases from V and 2 bases from J, with 18 bases between. This CDR3 spans 16 amino acids. From germline, CDR1 is LNHDA and CDR2 SQIVND (reference sequence). The CDR3 nucleotides read TGTGCCAGTACCCGATCGACTGCCTCAGCCTACAATGAGCAGTTCTTC. Its translation is CASTRSTASAYNEQFF.

This clone was observed a few times. The V and J genes are TRBV7-9 and TRBJ2-5; the match to TRBD2 covers 8 bases. CDR1 is SEHNR, CDR2 FQNEAQ, per germline (reference sequence). This CDR3 has 14 amino acids. The junction had 2 bases not matched to a gene; V was cut back by 0 bases and J by 5 bases. The CDR3 DNA follows: TGTGCCAGCAGCTTAGCTAGCGGGGTGGAGACCCAGTACTTC. It encodes CASSLASGVETQYF.

V gene TRBV7-6 combines with J gene TRBJ2-3; TRBD2 matches 7 bases. This CDR3 spans 15 amino acids. CDR1 SGHVS and CDR2 FNYEAQ come from the germline V gene. The V gene end was trimmed by 5 bases and the J gene end by 1 base; junction bases not matched to a gene: 6. CDR3 sequence: CASSSLGLGTDTQYF. In nucleotides, the CDR3 is TGTGCCAGCAGCAGCTTAGGACTAGGCACAGATACGCAGTATTTT.

V and J are TRBV5-4 and TRBJ2-3; 7 nucleotides agree with TRBD2. Germline loops: CDR1 SGHNT, CDR2 YYREEE (reference sequence). V lost 0 bases, J lost 5 bases, and 6 bases stayed unmatched. The CDR3 is made up of 15 amino acids. Here the CDR3 DNA reads TGTGCCAGCAGCTTGGACGGGAGGACGTTAGATACGCAGTATTTT. This sequence encodes CASSLDGRTLDTQYF.

The chain is built from TRBV4-3 and TRBJ2-7, with D possibly being TRBD2 (6 bases). Trimming shortened V by 0 bases and J by 0 bases, and 15 bases separated the two germline ends. The germline V gene encodes CDR1 LGHNA and CDR2 YSLEER. CDR3 length: 17 amino acids. In DNA form, the CDR3 reads TGCGCCAGCAGCCAAGATCGTAATAGCGGTTACTCCTACGAGCAGTACTTC. Encoded protein: CASSQDRNSGYSYEQYF.

The chain employs TRBV23-1 and TRBJ1-1, with unresolved D. TRBV23-1 is an open reading frame, and its role is uncertain. The CDR3 has 14 amino acids. Trimming took off 0 bases at V and 4 bases at J, with 9 bases between the two ends. For the CDR3, the DNA is TGCGCCAGCAGTCAATCTTTTTCAGTCACTGAAGCTTTCTTT. Its translation is CASSQSFSVTEAFF.

The J gene is TRBJ1-2, the V gene TRBV6-5; D unclear. The germline V gene has CDR1 MNHEY and CDR2 SVGAGI. V was shortened by 6 bases and J by 0 bases, with 8 bases between the two germline ends. This CDR3 contains 13 residues. The CDR3 DNA follows: TGTGCCAGCAGACCAGAAACTAACTATGGCTACACCTTC. Amino acid sequence: CASRPETNYGYTF.

This clone was recorded a few times. The rearrangement joins TRBV2 to TRBJ1-2; perhaps TRBD1 as D (6 bases). The V gene lost 1 base and the J gene lost 3 bases, with 12 bases spanning the gap. Germline-derived CDR1 and CDR2 are SNHLY and FYNNEI. CDR3 length: 15 amino acids. CDR3 residues: CASSEGWTVYYGYTF. The CDR3 DNA follows: TGTGCCAGCAGTGAAGGATGGACAGTCTACTATGGCTACACCTTC.